This T cell receptor beta chain was sequenced for a study of CD8 T cells in ankylosing spondylitis (dated by TCRdb to about 2017). With respect to the entire study: The study set out to find disease-linked TCR variants by profiling T cell receptor beta repertoires in ankylosing spondylitis patients and healthy donors. The full study cohort comprised about 23 ankylosing spondylitis patients and some 100 healthy donors. Samples of peripheral blood were taken, and for ankylosing spondylitis patients, synovial fluid was collected as well.

Data came from an Illumina HiSeq 2500. TCR beta libraries were prepared by quantitative 5'-RACE with molecular barcodes. As for the authors' bioinformatics: A new computational method based on a probabilistic model of VDJ rearrangement was used to identify disease-linked TCR variants. TCRdb ran its own pipeline on the public reads, namely fastp trimming at Q25 and MiXCR clone calling, and kept in-frame beta chains. Rows are combined by CDR3 protein, so each entry shows the most common genes and DNA. TCRdb, rather than the study authors, made the V and J calls. Across this sample there are approximately 300,000 distinct CDR3 sequences, with 20% to 25% seen only once. Jointly, the top ten make up about 4% of the sample. Summary of the overall study and its limitations: Some motif variants were previously reported in synovial fluid and blood of reactive arthritis patients, suggesting common disease-initiation mechanisms. Blood from ankylosing spondylitis patients appeared to be characterized by a TCR beta motif made up of under ten highly homologous amino acid variants. The disease-linked clones showed a CD8+ phenotype and occurred at relatively low frequencies in peripheral blood. The disease-linked clones were reported to be significantly enriched in matched synovial fluid samples from ankylosing spondylitis patients.

The CDR3 numbers 15 residues from cysteine through phenylalanine. The DNA shown is the 45-base CDR3, in frame from base 1. V loses 5 bases at its end and J loses 5 bases; junction bases beyond the gene matches: 9. As encoded in the germline V gene, CDR1 is SGHRS while CDR2 is YFSETQ. As for this clonotype: No cognate antigen has been identified for it. No much larger clonotype is one base removed from it; base qualities were not supplied.

Recombination linked TRBV5-1 to TRBJ2-1; 8 bases in the middle match TRBD2. The specimen sequenced was blood, either unsorted or a sorted T cell fraction (not recorded which). This TCR came from a female donor with ankylosing spondylitis or in good health (not recorded which). The CDR3 is CASSFTSGANNEQFF. Here is the DNA: TGCGCCAGCAGTTTTACTAGCGGCGCTAACAATGAGCAGTTCTTC.